Listed below are T cell receptor beta chains from one sample, sequenced in a study of T cells in Graves' hyperthyroidism and ophthalmopathy. A single record per CDR3 protein comes from TCRdb applying MiXCR to the multiplex PCR reads. The repertoire includes around 580,000 distinct CDR3 sequences, around 46% of them detected once, and around 8% sits in the top ten. Sample: peripheral blood or thyroid tissue (not recorded which). These receptors came from a young woman with Graves' hyperthyroidism. The CDR3 runs from the conserved cysteine through the conserved F or W. Fields, in order: clone size, V gene, J gene, D gene, CDR3 DNA, CDR3 protein. D genes are given only for firm matches. Clone size appears in some rows only: once, few, many, or a class for an expanded clone.

many	TRBV7-2	TRBJ2-7	TRBD2	TGTGCCAGCAGCTTAGTTGCGGGAGGGCGTACCTACGAGCAGTACTTC	CASSLVAGGRTYEQYF
many	TRBV19	TRBJ2-3	.	TGTGCCAGTAGTTTCCTTGGGGGGTCCACAGATACGCAGTATTTT	CASSFLGGSTDTQYF
few	TRBV3-1	TRBJ2-7	TRBD2	TGTGCCAGCAGCCAAGACCCCCTAGCGGGAATACGGTACGAGCAGTACTTC	CASSQDPLAGIRYEQYF
.	TRBV15	TRBJ1-2	.	TGTGCCACCAGCATGTGGCTAGCGGGAGGAGGCTACACCTTC	CATSMWLAGGGYTF
many	TRBV12-3/TRBV12-4	TRBJ1-1	TRBD1	TGTGCCAGCAGTGGGACAGGGGGGGTGGGCACTGAAGCTTTCTTT	CASSGTGGVGTEAFF
many	TRBV11-3	TRBJ1-1	.	TGTGCCAGCAGCTTAGAGGTGGGCGAAGCTTTCTTT	CASSLEVGEAFF
many	TRBV20-1	TRBJ2-5	TRBD2	TGCAGTGCTCCCTGGACTAGAACGGAGACCCAGTACTTC	CSAPWTRTETQYF
.	TRBV4-3	TRBJ1-4	TRBD1	TGCGCCAGCGGCCAGCTGAGGGGGCAGGGAGGTGAAAAACTGTTTTTT	CASGQLRGQGGEKLFF
.	TRBV29-1	TRBJ2-7	.	TGCAGCGTTGAATTGGTCAGCACAGGCTTCTACGAGCAGTACTTC	CSVELVSTGFYEQYF
many	TRBV7-9	TRBJ1-4	.	TGTGCCAGCAGCTTAGGTAGCAGGCCCCTGGAAAAACTGTTTTTT	CASSLGSRPLEKLFF
.	TRBV5-1	TRBJ2-7	.	TGCGCCAGCAGCTCTGGCGGCACTAGCAGCTACGAGCAGTACTTC	CASSSGGTSSYEQYF
.	TRBV7-2	TRBJ2-1	TRBD2	TGTGCCAGCAGCCCTATAGCGGGAGCTTACAATGAGCAGTTCTTC	CASSPIAGAYNEQFF
once	TRBV7-9	TRBJ2-7	.	TGTGCCAGCAGCTCTAAATCAGGCGAGGGAGGCAGTGAGCAGTACTTC	CASSSKSGEGGSEQYF
.	TRBV29-1	TRBJ1-4	.	TGCAGCGTGTCTTCCGGGACATCGAACGGGCATGAAAAACTGTTTTTT	CSVSSGTSNGHEKLFF
once	TRBV7-9	TRBJ1-1	.	TGTGCCAGCAGCCGACAGGCAGCCGTTATGAACACTGAAGCTTTCTTT	CASSRQAAVMNTEAFF
.	TRBV12-3/TRBV12-4	TRBJ1-6	.	TGTGCCAGCAGTTTACGGCTAGCGGCACCCCTCCACTTT	CASSLRLAAPLHF
many	TRBV5-6	TRBJ1-6	.	TGTGCCAGCAGTCCACGTGGCGAGACTAAAATCGGGTGGCCCCTCCACTTT	CASSPRGETKIGWPLHF
many	TRBV11-3	TRBJ2-7	.	TGTGCCAGCAGCTTAGGGGACCCAAGCCCCTACGAGCAGTACTTC	CASSLGDPSPYEQYF
.	TRBV18	TRBJ2-7	.	TGTGCCAGCTCACCCTCGGACCGGGGTAGGTACGAGCAGTACTTC	CASSPSDRGRYEQYF
many	TRBV5-6	TRBJ1-1	.	TGTGCCAGCAGCCGCCCCGGGAACACTGAAGCTTTCTTT	CASSRPGNTEAFF
many	TRBV5-1	TRBJ1-3	.	TGCGCCAGCAGCTTAGGCACTTCTGGAAACACCATATATTTT	CASSLGTSGNTIYF
many	TRBV11-2	TRBJ1-2	.	TGTGCCAGCAGCCCGGGAAGGGCTAACTATGGCTACACCTTC	CASSPGRANYGYTF
many	TRBV5-1	TRBJ2-2	.	TGCGCCAGCAGGGGACGGTGGAACACCGGGGAGCTGTTTTTT	CASRGRWNTGELFF
many	TRBV12-3/TRBV12-4	TRBJ2-7	.	TGTGCCAGCGGGGAGAGAGGGGAGCATGAGCAGTACTTC	CASGERGEHEQYF
many	TRBV12-3/TRBV12-4	TRBJ1-1	.	TGTGCCAGCAGTTTAGCGGTCAAAGGGGCTTTCTTT	CASSLAVKGAFF
.	TRBV2	TRBJ2-1	TRBD2	TGTGCCATCACCGGGACTAGCGGGATAAATGAGCAGTTCTTC	CAITGTSGINEQFF
once	TRBV11-1	TRBJ2-6	.	TGTGCCAGCAGCTTAGCGACAGGCACCGGGGCCAACGTCCTGACTTTC	CASSLATGTGANVLTF
many	TRBV20-1	TRBJ1-2	.	TGCAGTGCTAGTCGGCTGACGGAGGGCTACACCTTC	CSASRLTEGYTF
.	TRBV7-6	TRBJ1-1	.	TGTGCCAGCAGCTTAGCGGGGAGGAGCAGAAACACTGAAGCTTTCTTT	CASSLAGRSRNTEAFF
.	TRBV5-1	TRBJ2-1	TRBD2	TGCGCCAGCAGCCAGATCGTAGCGGGAGGAACCTACAATGAGCAGTTCTTC	CASSQIVAGGTYNEQFF
.	TRBV15	TRBJ2-1	.	TGTGCCACCAGCAGGACTATGGGGTTCAATGAGCAGTTCTTC	CATSRTMGFNEQFF
.	TRBV5-5	TRBJ2-5	.	TGTGCCAGCAGCTTGTCGGGACGGCGGGAGACCCAGTACTTC	CASSLSGRRETQYF
many	TRBV10-3	TRBJ1-1	.	TGTGCCATCAGGTCCCCGACGGCCACTGAAGCTTTCTTT	CAIRSPTATEAFF
many	TRBV7-2	TRBJ1-1	.	TGTGCCAGCAGCCCCGGGACTGAGCTCATGAACACTGAAGCTTTCTTT	CASSPGTELMNTEAFF
many	TRBV4-1	TRBJ2-7	TRBD1	TGCGCCAGCAGCCAACAAGACAGGGCCTACGAGCAGTACTTC	CASSQQDRAYEQYF
.	TRBV11-3	TRBJ2-6	TRBD2	TGTGCCAGCAGCCCACCCCCGGCGGGGGAAGGGGCCAACGTCCTGACTTTC	CASSPPPAGEGANVLTF
many	TRBV27	TRBJ1-5	.	TGTGCCAGCAGCTTAACAGAGTTTAGCAATCAGCCCCAGCATTTT	CASSLTEFSNQPQHF
.	TRBV2	TRBJ1-3	.	TGTGCCAGCAGTAACCCAGCGGACACCATATATTTT	CASSNPADTIYF
.	TRBV10-3	TRBJ1-4	TRBD1	TGTGCCATCGCCGCGGGACAGGCGGGAAGGGAAAAACTGTTTTTT	CAIAAGQAGREKLFF
.	TRBV19	TRBJ2-2	.	TGTGCCAGTAGTACCAGGCCCACCGGGGAGCTGTTTTTT	CASSTRPTGELFF
many	TRBV10-3	TRBJ2-2	TRBD2	TGTGCCATCAGTGAGTCGTTGACTAGCGGGAACACCGGGGAGCTGTTTTTT	CAISESLTSGNTGELFF
many	TRBV9	TRBJ2-2	.	TGTGCCAGCAGCGAGAGTGCAGGCCCTCCAACCGGGGAGCTGTTTTTT	CASSESAGPPTGELFF
many	TRBV5-6	TRBJ1-4	TRBD1	TGTGCCAGCAGCACGGGACAGGGAACTAATGAAAAACTGTTTTTT	CASSTGQGTNEKLFF
many	TRBV19	TRBJ2-2	TRBD1	TGTGCCAGTAGTCCGATAAGAGACAGGGGGGTCGGGGAGCTGTTTTTT	CASSPIRDRGVGELFF
.	TRBV7-6	TRBJ2-7	TRBD2	TGTGCCAGCGGTTTGAGGGAGCGGGAGGGGGGGTACGAGCAGTACTTC	CASGLREREGGYEQYF
.	TRBV7-2	TRBJ1-1	.	TGTGCCAGCGGACCATCGGCGACCGGGGGCACTGAAGCTTTCTTT	CASGPSATGGTEAFF
few	TRBV6-6	TRBJ1-4	.	TGTGCCAGCAGCCTAGAGACAGCAACTAATGAAAAACTGTTTTTT	CASSLETATNEKLFF
.	TRBV7-9	TRBJ2-5	TRBD1	TGTGCCAGCAGTGGGGGGACAGGGCCAGAGACCCAGTACTTC	CASSGGTGPETQYF
.	TRBV7-6	TRBJ2-3	.	TGTGCCAGCAGCTTACAGCAGACTGTCACAGATACGCAGTATTTT	CASSLQQTVTDTQYF
.	TRBV10-3	TRBJ2-3	.	TGTGCCATCAGTACAGGAGAAACCAGCACAGATACGCAGTATTTT	CAISTGETSTDTQYF
many	TRBV7-9	TRBJ1-2	.	TGTGCCAGCAGCTTAGTCAGGCGGTATGGCTACACCTTC	CASSLVRRYGYTF
.	TRBV29-1	TRBJ1-5	.	TGCAGCGTTGACACTAGCGGGGCATACAATGAGCATTTT	CSVDTSGAYNEHF
.	TRBV6-5	TRBJ1-2	TRBD1	TGTGCCAGCATCTCAGGGGGTGGTTACACTTTC	CASISGGGYTF
many	TRBV7-3	TRBJ2-2	TRBD2	TGTGCCAGCAGTCCGACTAGCGGGAGTTGGACCGGGGAGCTGTTTTTT	CASSPTSGSWTGELFF
many	TRBV6-6	TRBJ2-7	.	TGTGCCAGCAGATCGAGCGCGACTTCTCCTCCTGTTGAGCAGTACTTC	CASRSSATSPPVEQYF
few	TRBV7-3	TRBJ2-6	TRBD2	TGTGCCAGCAGCTTAGCGGGGGGTATCTCTGGGGCCAACGTCCTGACTTTC	CASSLAGGISGANVLTF
few	TRBV6-5	TRBJ2-7	TRBD2	TGTGCCAGCAGTTACGGGACGGGGGGGATCGACCGAACCTACGAGCAGTACTTC	CASSYGTGGIDRTYEQYF
many	TRBV11-3	TRBJ2-5	TRBD1	TGTGCCAGCAGCTTAGAGGCAGGGGGAGCGTCCCAGTACTTC	CASSLEAGGASQYF
few	TRBV5-1	TRBJ2-2	.	TGCGCCAGCAGCGCGACTGGCGGCACCGGGGAGCTGTTTTTT	CASSATGGTGELFF